One sample yielded the 27 T cell receptor beta chains listed below, sequenced in a study of identical twins. TCRdb recomputed calls from the 5' RACE reads with MiXCR, one row per CDR3 protein. The sample lists approximately 550,000 distinct CDR3 sequences, about 22% occurring once. These same records also appear under a second study, on yellow fever vaccine responses in identical twins.

Sequencing input: CD4+ T cells sorted from blood. Source of these receptors: a young woman in good health.

This clonotype has a handful of counts. This chain connects TRBV29-1 to TRBJ2-2, with 7 positions matching TRBD1. Germline values: CDR1 SQVTM, CDR2 ANQGSEA. The CDR3 sequence is 14 residues long. V was pared by 7 bases and J by 0 bases, with 5 bases of the junction left unmatched. The CDR3 DNA reads TGCAGCGCCCCGGGACAGACGAACACCGGGGAGCTGTTTTTT. Residues: CSAPGQTNTGELFF.

The chain links TRBV28 to TRBJ2-5; a possible D gene is TRBD1 (6 bases). Germline CDR1 is MDHEN and CDR2 is SYDVKM. This CDR3 spans 16 amino acids. The germline V and J ends were trimmed by 4 bases and 2 bases, with 17 bases remaining between them. The DNA of the CDR3 is TGTGCCAGCAGTTCAGCAGGGGCAGGACAACAAGAGACCCAGTACTTC. Protein sequence: CASSSAGAGQQETQYF.

The V and J genes are TRBV7-2 and TRBJ1-5; possibly TRBD1 for D (6 bases). V gave up 7 bases and J gave up 6 bases, with 13 bases separating them. Germline V gene lookup returns CDR1 SGHTA and CDR2 FQGNSA. The CDR3 spans 13 residues. CDR3 residues: CASTSGGLQPQHF. In DNA form, the CDR3 reads TGTGCCAGCACCTCCGGGGGGCTTCAGCCCCAGCATTTT.

CDR3 DNA sequence: TGTGCCAGCAGCTTAGTTAGGGACTTCTACAATGAGCAGTTCTTC. Its protein product is CASSLVRDFYNEQFF. This chain links TRBV7-8 with TRBJ2-1; maybe TRBD2 (6 bases). The germline V and J ends were trimmed by 1 base and 3 bases, with 10 bases remaining between them. This CDR3 spans 15 amino acids. Per germline, CDR1 SGHVS and CDR2 FQNEAQ.

The V call is TRBV9, the J call TRBJ1-6, with TRBD1 as a possible D gene (6 bases). In germline, CDR1 is SGDLS, CDR2 YYNGEE. This CDR3 has 13 amino acids. Trimming pared 3 bases from V and 9 bases from J, leaving 10 bases between. CDR3 region: CASSEQGSSPLHF. CDR3 DNA: TGTGCCAGCAGCGAACAGGGTAGTTCACCCCTCCACTTT.

In its sample, this clonotype was seen a few times. V usage is TRBV12-3 or TRBV12-4 and J usage is TRBJ2-4; TRBD1 might be the D (5 bases). The CDR3 is 12 residues long. V was trimmed by 1 base and J by 15 bases, leaving 13 bases between them. The DNA of the CDR3 is TGTGCCAGCAGTTTAGAAGCAGGACAAGGGTACTTC. Its protein is CASSLEAGQGYF.

V gene TRBV5-1 combines with J gene TRBJ2-1, with D perhaps TRBD1 or TRBD2 (5 bases each). The germline V gene has CDR1 SGHRS and CDR2 YFSETQ. The CDR3 length is 16 residues. Deletions cut 3 bases from V and 5 bases from J, with 18 bases between. The CDR3 spells CASSSGWGMGHNEQFF. The CDR3 nucleotides read TGCGCCAGCAGCTCGGGATGGGGGATGGGGCACAATGAGCAGTTCTTC.

The rearrangement links TRBV20-1 to TRBJ2-5, with TRBD1 as a possible D gene (6 bases). Germline CDR1 reads DFQATT; CDR2 reads SNEGSKA (reference sequence). The V gene lost 1 base and the J gene lost 8 bases, with 17 bases spanning the gap. The CDR3 contains 14 residues. CDR3 coding DNA: TGCAGTGCTAGAGCCCCAGGGGACCAGGGAACCCAGTACTTC. Its protein is CSARAPGDQGTQYF.

The gene calls are TRBV5-1 and TRBJ1-1; D is perhaps TRBD1 (6 bases). The CDR3 runs 17 residues. The V end lost 4 bases, the J end lost 0 bases, and 19 bases lay between the germline ends. Per germline, CDR1 SGHRS and CDR2 YFSETQ. This chain's CDR3 is CASSPIWSQGMNTEAFF. The CDR3 nucleotides read TGCGCCAGCAGCCCCATTTGGAGTCAGGGGATGAACACTGAAGCTTTCTTT.

The V and J genes are TRBV5-5 and TRBJ2-1; 8 nucleotides match TRBD2. The ends lost 4 bases at V and 4 bases at J; junction bases unmatched: 7. The CDR3 totals 15 residues. CDR1 is SGHKS and CDR2 is YYEKEE in the germline V gene (reference sequence). DNA of the CDR3: TGTGCCAGCAGCCCGGGACTAGGGGAGTACAATGAGCAGTTCTTC. Its protein product is CASSPGLGEYNEQFF.

V usage is TRBV7-9 and J usage is TRBJ1-1; tentative D call: TRBD1 (6 bases). The germline V gene encodes CDR1 SEHNR and CDR2 FQNEAQ (reference sequence). CDR3 size: 14 residues. Trimming stripped 5 bases from V and 4 bases from J, with 14 bases between. This CDR3 reads CASSPAGASTEAFF. CDR3 DNA sequence: TGTGCCAGCAGCCCGGCAGGGGCTAGCACTGAAGCTTTCTTT.

CDR3 in amino acids: CASSPGLAGDLFQETQYF. The CDR3 nucleotides read TGTGCCAGCAGTCCCGGACTAGCGGGGGATCTGTTTCAAGAGACCCAGTACTTC. The gene calls are TRBV27 and TRBJ2-5; 13 nucleotides line up with TRBD2. There are 18 residues in the CDR3. V dropped 5 bases and J dropped 2; count of bases not matched to a gene: 11. Germline V gives CDR1 MNHEY, CDR2 SMNVEV (reference sequence).

The CDR3 DNA reads as TGTGCCAGCAGCAGGACTAGCGGGGACGCGCAGTATTTT. The encoded protein is CASSRTSGDAQYF. The rearrangement uses TRBV5-6 and TRBJ2-3; 12 bases line up with TRBD2. The V segment lost 4 bases and the J segment 10 bases; nucleotides outside the gene matches: 4. The CDR3 loop spans 13 amino acids. Germline-derived CDR1 and CDR2 are SGHDT and YYEEEE.

Ten or more counts support this clonotype. The genes are TRBV11-2 and TRBJ2-3; no clear D gene. Trimming pared 0 bases from V and 8 bases from J, leaving 0 bases between. CDR3 length: 10 amino acids. Per the germline V gene, CDR1 is SGHAT and CDR2 is FQNNGV. CDR3 residues: CASSLDTQYF. The DNA for the CDR3 is TGTGCCAGCAGCTTAGATACGCAGTATTTT.

This clonotype was counted between two and nine times. The rearrangement links TRBV7-9 to TRBJ2-5, with a tentative D call TRBD1 (5 bases). Germline values: CDR1 SEHNR, CDR2 FQNEAQ (reference sequence). Trimming took 5 bases from V and 6 from J, leaving 13 bases between them. This CDR3 is 13 amino acids long. The CDR3: CASSLQGRKTQYF. DNA for the CDR3: TGTGCCAGCAGCCTTCAGGGTCGCAAGACCCAGTACTTC.

This clonotype was seen many times. This sequence joins TRBV5-1 and TRBJ2-3; D remains ambiguous. The germline V gene encodes CDR1 SGHRS and CDR2 YFSETQ. Trimming pared 0 bases from V and 1 base from J, leaving 12 bases between. This CDR3 has 16 residues. In DNA form, the CDR3 reads TGCGCCAGCAGCTTGGATCGGGTAGCCGGCACAGATACGCAGTATTTT. Its protein product is CASSLDRVAGTDTQYF.

This clonotype occurred many times. V and J are TRBV25-1 and TRBJ1-2, with D uncertain. This CDR3 has 14 amino acids. V was pared by 1 base and J by 2 bases, with 8 bases between. Germline V gives CDR1 MGHDK, CDR2 SYGVNS. The DNA for the CDR3 is TGTGCCAGCAGTGAATTCGGAGGAAACTATGGCTACACCTTC. Its protein product is CASSEFGGNYGYTF.

The V and J genes are TRBV5-1 and TRBJ2-1; 14 positions match TRBD2. V was pared by 4 bases and J by 6 bases, with 6 bases of the junction left unmatched. Germline CDR1 reads SGHRS; CDR2 reads YFSETQ. The CDR3 loop spans 16 amino acids. CDR3 loop: CASSKRLAGGSNEQFF. The CDR3 coding sequence is TGCGCCAGCAGCAAACGACTAGCGGGAGGGAGCAATGAGCAGTTCTTC.

This clonotype was counted between two and nine times. V and J are TRBV9 and TRBJ2-3, with D uncertain. The germline gives CDR1 SGDLS, CDR2 YYNGEE. The CDR3 extends over 14 amino acids. The V end lost 0 bases, the J end lost 6 bases, and 11 bases lay between the germline ends. The CDR3 nucleotides are TGTGCCAGCAGCGTAGCTCCCTTTCGTGATACGCAGTATTTT. The encoded protein is CASSVAPFRDTQYF.

The CDR3 DNA sequence: TGTGCCAGCAGTTTCAGACAGGGCCTGAACACTGAAGCTTTCTTT. As protein: CASSFRQGLNTEAFF. The rearrangement uses TRBV6-5 and TRBJ1-1; 7 nucleotides match TRBD1. Germline V CDR1 and CDR2: MNHEY, SVGAGI. The CDR3 has 15 residues. V trimming: 4 bases; J trimming: 0 bases; junction bases outside the gene matches: 5.

This clonotype turned up a few times. The chain combines TRBV27 with TRBJ1-2; maybe TRBD1 (6 bases). The CDR3 has 14 amino acids. V was trimmed by 6 bases and J by 0 bases, leaving 11 bases between them. Per germline, CDR1 MNHEY and CDR2 SMNVEV (reference sequence). The CDR3 protein is CASRDSEANYGYTF. CDR3 nucleotides: TGTGCCAGCAGGGACAGCGAAGCTAACTATGGCTACACCTTC.

V is TRBV15 and J is TRBJ2-1, with D maybe TRBD2 (6 bases). Germline V gene sequence: CDR1 LNHNV, CDR2 YYDKDF (reference sequence). V was pared by 1 base and J by 7 bases, with 11 bases between. This CDR3 region has 14 residues. In nucleotides, the CDR3 is TGTGCCACCAGCAGAGGTGGAGGGATGAATGAGCAGTTCTTC. It encodes CATSRGGGMNEQFF.

This clonotype occurred a few times. The V gene is TRBV3-1, the J gene TRBJ2-1, with 12 bases aligning to TRBD2. Germline loops: CDR1 LGHDT, CDR2 YNNKEL (reference sequence). The CDR3 contains 20 residues. J was trimmed by 6 bases and V by 4 bases; bases with no gene match: 19. In nucleotides, the CDR3 is TGTGCCAGCAGCCCTAGTGTTGGACTAGCGGGGAGGGACCCTATCAATGAGCAGTTCTTC. It codes for CASSPSVGLAGRDPINEQFF.

The chain is built from TRBV6-1 and TRBJ2-5, with 8 bases matching TRBD1. CDR1 and CDR2 from the germline V gene are MNHNS and SASEGT. This CDR3 spans 17 amino acids. V shed 6 bases, J shed 2 bases, and the junction held 14 bases outside the gene matches. The CDR3, as DNA: TGTGCCAGCAGGCCCGGGACAGGAGGGTTCATACAAGAGACCCAGTACTTC. It specifies CASRPGTGGFIQETQYF.

This clonotype was picked up a small number of times. The gene calls are TRBV5-1 and TRBJ2-7; 7 nucleotides line up with TRBD2. Looked up from germline, CDR1 is SGHRS and CDR2 is YFSETQ. The CDR3 has 15 amino acids. With V trimmed by 0 bases and J by 5 bases, 8 bases remained unmatched. As DNA, the CDR3 is TGCGCCAGCAGCTTGGGTTGGGAGGGCCTCCACGAGCAGTACTTC. This encodes CASSLGWEGLHEQYF.

V usage is TRBV5-1 and J usage is TRBJ2-3, with 7 bases that match TRBD2. With V trimmed by 0 bases and J by 2 bases, 9 bases remained unmatched. CDR1 SGHRS and CDR2 YFSETQ come from the germline V gene. CDR3 length: 17 residues. The CDR3 region is CASSLASVGGPTDTQYF. CDR3 nucleotide sequence: TGCGCCAGCAGCTTGGCTTCTGTGGGAGGGCCCACAGATACGCAGTATTTT. Variable domain in full (rest from reference TRBV5-1 and TRBJ2-3): KAGVTQTPRYLIKTRGQQVTLSCSPISGHRSVSWYQQTPGQGLQFLFEYFSETQRNKGNFPGRFSGRQFSNSRSEMNVSTLELGDSALYLCASSLASVGGPTDTQYFGPGTRLTVL.

This clonotype was recorded only once. The chain recombines TRBV7-9 with TRBJ2-1; no firm D call. V was trimmed by 1 base and J by 9 bases, leaving 13 bases between them. The CDR3 is made up of 14 amino acids. The germline V gene encodes CDR1 SEHNR and CDR2 FQNEAQ (reference sequence). CDR3 in DNA: TGTGCCAGCAGCTTAGTACCACAGAAGAGTGAGCAGTTCTTC. This sequence encodes CASSLVPQKSEQFF.